A few counts support the clone carrying this TCR beta chain. Its matching antigen is unknown. What was amplified from RNA transcripts were TCR beta CDR3 regions. A first-round RT-PCR of the TCR CDR3 used the HTBI primer set. One entry per CDR3 protein results from TCRdb running MiXCR on the multiplex PCR reads. The repertoire holds approximately 500,000 distinct CDR3 sequences, with 46% as singletons. The CDR3 totals 14 residues. Germline V lookup: CDR1 SQVTM, CDR2 ANQGSEA. The V gene lost 6 bases and the J gene lost 1 base, with 14 bases spanning the gap. The sample is drawn from a study of T cells in Graves' hyperthyroidism and ophthalmopathy. Regarding the study as a whole: Expanded thyroid clonotypes (above 0.001) were mostly also found in blood.

Patients with uncontrolled infections, other autoimmune diseases, pregnancy or lactation were excluded. The chain is built from TRBV29-1 and TRBJ2-3; a weak D match, TRBD1 (7 bases). This clonotype was obtained from a woman aged 18-29 years with Graves' hyperthyroidism. Source material: peripheral blood or thyroid tissue (not recorded which). As DNA, the CDR3 is TGCAGCGTGGGGGGAAGGGGGCGCACAGATACGCAGTATTTT. Its protein product is CSVGGRGRTDTQYF.